This T cell receptor (beta chain) originates from a study of blood T cells in healthy people across ages. Primed by a sample-barcoded 5' primer and a J-beta primer mix, a second PCR proceeded for about 6 to 11 cycles. MiXCR, applied by TCRdb to the 5' RACE reads, yields one record per CDR3 protein. This sample yields 1.5 million to 2 million distinct CDR3 sequences, of which about 50% are seen a single time; 2.1% belongs to the top ten. Comments on this clonotype: An end of the junction does not agree with germline; a read error may underlie this.

Aged about 6 to 95, donors were systemically healthy Caucasians from Russia. Extraction of total RNA produced a minimum of 5.5 micrograms from each sample. Germline values: CDR1 MNHEY, CDR2 SVGEGT. CDR3 length: 15 residues. This chain connects TRBV6-2 or TRBV6-3 to TRBJ2-1; D might be TRBD2 (6 bases). The TCR originated in a woman between 35 and 50 years old in good health. The sample taken for sequencing was blood. CDR3 residues: CASSLTSPLYNERFF. CDR3 bases: TGTGCCAGCAGTTTGACTAGTCCTCTATACAATGAGCGGTTCTTC.